These 9 T cell receptor beta chains were all obtained from the same sample, sequenced in a study of blood T cell repertoires in COVID-19. Method: immunoSEQ multiplex PCR; TCRdb's copy keeps in-frame clones and lacks some. The profile covers 40,000 to 45,000 clones, with around 90% appearing a single time and around 4.7% taken by the ten largest. Sequencing was performed on peripheral blood. These receptors were obtained from a man between 60 and 75 years old with acute or convalescent COVID-19.

This clone appeared once. The V call is TRBV12-5, the J call TRBJ2-2; maybe TRBD1 (5 bases). The ends were cut back, 1 base at V and 8 bases at J, with 5 bases in the middle. Germline V gives CDR1 LGHNT, CDR2 FRNRAP. The CDR3 spans 12 residues. CDR3 residues: CASGLDRGELFF. CDR3 in DNA: TGTGCTAGTGGTTTGGACAGGGGGGAGCTGTTTTTT.

This clone appeared once. The chain recombines TRBV2 with TRBJ1-4, with 9 positions matching TRBD1. The CDR3 spans 14 residues. The V gene's germline CDR1 is SNHLY and CDR2 FYNNEI. V shed 5 bases and J 6 bases; nucleotides not matched to a gene: 4. CDR3 amino acids: CASSQDRGDEKLFF. The CDR3 nucleotides are TGTGCCAGCAGTCAAGACAGGGGGGATGAAAAACTGTTTTTT.

The gene calls are TRBV19 and TRBJ2-1; the D gene is possibly TRBD1 (5 bases). Germline V CDR1 and CDR2: LNHDA, SQIVND (reference sequence). V shed 1 base and J shed 2 bases, with 6 bases lying between them. The CDR3 runs 14 residues. The CDR3 sequence: CASSIGRAYNEQFF. The CDR3 DNA sequence: TGTGCCAGTAGTATAGGCAGGGCCTACAATGAGCAGTTCTTC.

This chain joins TRBV2 and TRBJ1-6, with a possible D match to TRBD1 (6 bases). The V end was cut by 8 bases, the J end by 7 bases, with 9 bases between. Germline values: CDR1 SNHLY, CDR2 FYNNEI. This CDR3 has 12 amino acids. The CDR3 spells CASQGRNSPLHF. CDR3 DNA sequence: TGTGCCAGCCAGGGGCGCAATTCACCCCTCCACTTT.

In its sample, this clone was seen once. The chain has TRBV15 and TRBJ1-2, with 7 bases that match TRBD1. From germline, CDR1 is LNHNV and CDR2 YYDKDF (reference sequence). V shed 3 bases and J 3 bases; nucleotides not matched to a gene: 4. This CDR3 region has 14 residues. The CDR3, as DNA: TGTGCCACCAGCAGTGGCACAGGGGACTATGGCTACACCTTC. This translates into CATSSGTGDYGYTF.

CDR3 sequence (DNA): TGTGCCAGCAGTTCCCAGGGTATCGGTAATGAAAAACTGTTTTTT. This translates into CASSSQGIGNEKLFF. V and J are TRBV2 and TRBJ1-4; tentative D call: TRBD1 (5 bases). V was cut by 5 bases and J by 4 bases, with 14 bases left in between. This CDR3 has 15 residues. CDR1 and CDR2 from the germline V gene are SNHLY and FYNNEI.

J is TRBJ1-2 and V is TRBV25-1, with 10 nucleotides matching TRBD1. Unmatched junction bases numbered 3, after V lost 4 bases and J lost 7 bases. This CDR3 contains 13 residues. Germline-derived CDR1 and CDR2 are MGHDK and SYGVNS. CDR3 in amino acids: CASSATGGGGYTF. CDR3 coding DNA: TGTGCCAGCAGTGCGACAGGGGGCGGTGGCTACACCTTC.

This chain links TRBV19 with TRBJ2-5; D not resolved. Germline V gene lookup returns CDR1 LNHDA and CDR2 SQIVND (reference sequence). This CDR3 has 11 amino acids. Between the trimmed V and J ends, which lost 7 bases and 4 bases, there was a span of 7 bases. CDR3 protein: CASTPRETQYF. As DNA, the CDR3 is TGTGCCAGTACCCCCCGAGAGACCCAGTACTTC.

J is TRBJ2-7 and V is TRBV7-8; the D is unclear. V lost 1 base and J lost 0, with 13 bases in between. The CDR3 is 16 amino acids. Germline V gene data show CDR1 as SGHVS and CDR2 as FQNEAQ. This CDR3 reads CASSLVGGDVSYEQYF. The CDR3 region has the DNA TGTGCCAGCAGCTTAGTCGGCGGTGACGTCTCCTACGAGCAGTACTTC.